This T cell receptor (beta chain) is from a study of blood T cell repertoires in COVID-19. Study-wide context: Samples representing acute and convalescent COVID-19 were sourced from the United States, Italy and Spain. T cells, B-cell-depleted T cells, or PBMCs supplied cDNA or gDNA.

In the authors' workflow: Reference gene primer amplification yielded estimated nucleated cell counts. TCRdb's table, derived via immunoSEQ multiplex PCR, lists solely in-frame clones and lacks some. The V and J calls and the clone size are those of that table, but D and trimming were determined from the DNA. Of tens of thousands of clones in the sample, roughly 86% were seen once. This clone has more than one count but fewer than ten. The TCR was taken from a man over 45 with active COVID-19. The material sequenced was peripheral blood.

As DNA, the CDR3 is TGTGCCAGCAGCTTTCGACGCCCCACTAGCGGGGGGTACACCGGGGAGCTGTTTTTT. Translating it yields CASSFRRPTSGGYTGELFF. V usage is TRBV11-2 and J usage is TRBJ2-2, with 12 bases that match TRBD2. The J segment lost 3 bases and the V segment lost 3 bases, leaving 11 bases of the junction unmatched. CDR3 length: 19 amino acids. From germline, CDR1 is SGHAT and CDR2 FQNNGV. Supplemented by reference TRBV11-2 and TRBJ2-2, the full variable domain reads EAGVAQSPRYKIIEKRQSVAFWCNPISGHATLYWYQQILGQGPKLLIQFQNNGVVDDSQLPKDRFSAERLKGVDSTLKIQPAKLEDSAVYLCASSFRRPTSGGYTGELFFGEGSRLTVL.